This T cell receptor (beta chain) was profiled in a study of blood T cells in healthy people across ages (dated by TCRdb to 2014 to 2015). As for the study more broadly: Template switching captured roughly one uniquely barcoded TCR beta cDNA molecule per two T cells in model experiments. Age-related changes in TCR beta repertoire diversity were measured in the study by deep sequencing normalized with unique cDNA molecular identifiers. Donors were grouped into four age groups: young (average 16 years), middle-aged (39), aged (approximately 67) and long-lived (approximately 82). To avoid experimental bias, donors of different ages were randomly spread across the sequencing lanes. The study analyzed two additional independent replicas of 1 million unique cDNA reads from the same blood draw for two donors, one aged 18 to 30 and one aged 80 or older.

Receptor amplification or capture employed 5' RACE. Sequencer: Illumina HiSeq 2500. The second PCR ran for roughly 7 to 12 cycles and used a J-beta primer mix along with a sample-barcoded 5' primer. A unique molecular identifier was introduced onto each TCR beta cDNA molecule by a template-switch 5' adaptor carrying 12 random nucleotides. Each sample yielded at least 2.5 million CDR3-containing paired-end reads. First-strand cDNA was synthesized from all RNA with the Mint cDNA synthesis kit, primed by a TRBC-specific oligonucleotide. Following uracil-DNA glycosylase treatment, a first 18-cycle PCR with universal primers M1SS and BC2_uni_R was performed on all cDNA. In the paper's pipeline: Each sample was normalized by randomly selecting 1 million high-quality reads, each carrying a distinct molecular identifier. Instead of being binned into consensus sequences, reads with shared molecular identifiers were discarded. MiTCR, set to a Q25 quality threshold and the strictest error-elimination algorithm, was used for CDR3 identification, clonotype clustering and error correction. A nonparametric unseen species model with Euler transformation was used to estimate a lower bound on total TCR beta diversity. TCRdb trimmed public reads at Q25 via fastp, called clones via MiXCR and kept in-frame beta chains. Each CDR3 protein gets just one entry, which takes the most common genes and DNA from the rows behind it. The V and J calls follow TCRdb's processing rather than the paper's. The sample has approximately 880,000 distinct CDR3 sequences on record, under 50% of them singletons. The ten largest make up about an eighth of the sample.

Overall study outcomes, separate from this receptor: Compared with the aged group, the long-lived group had more naive CD4+ T cells, fewer expanded clones and increased TCR diversity, a pattern suggesting age selection. Because the CMV infection status of the donors was unknown, age-related changes in expanded clonotypes may potentially have been confounded. The percentage of naive T cells measured by flow cytometry correlated strongly with observed TCR beta diversity. Since profiling was done on bulk unsorted PBMCs, naive and antigen-experienced compartments could not be conclusively compared. Estimates of total diversity based on one million sequenced T cells were regarded as lower bounds and as underestimates. Observed TCR beta diversity per million T cells fell roughly linearly with age, and a significant reduction was already apparent by age about 38.

Systemically healthy Caucasian individuals from Russia, about 38 in total and aged about 6 to 100 years, were included as donors. Each donor gave 8 to 10 milliliters of peripheral blood, drawn into EDTA-treated Vacutainer tubes. Ficoll-Paque density-gradient centrifugation was used to isolate PBMCs, with at least 7 million obtained per sample. Trizol reagent was used to extract total RNA from the PBMCs, yielding at least 5.5 micrograms per sample. For every donor, flow cytometry on a PBMC aliquot measured the percentage of naive CD45RAhigh/CD27high T cells. Regarding this clonotype: What antigen it recognizes has not been identified. No base quality information exists; no much larger clone differs at one position.

Sequenced sample: blood. The sequence derives from a man aged 30 to 39 in good health.

CDR3 protein: CASSFVGVDTGELFF. DNA sequence: TGCGCCAGCAGCTTCGTGGGGGTGGACACCGGGGAGCTGTTTTTT. The sequence links TRBV5-1 to TRBJ2-2; the D gene cannot be resolved beyond TRBD1 or TRBD2, each matching 5 bases. Its CDR3 holds 15 amino acids, cysteine through phenylalanine. Only the CDR3 portion is preserved as DNA: 45 bases, with reading frame beginning at the first base. CDR1 SGHRS and CDR2 YFSETQ were looked up in the germline V gene. Between the V and J ends, shortened by 2 bases and 3 bases respectively, the junction contains 11 bases. Joined to the reference TRBV5-1 and TRBJ2-2 proteins, this CDR3 gives the full variable domain: KAGVTQTPRYLIKTRGQQVTLSCSPISGHRSVSWYQQTPGQGLQFLFEYFSETQRNKGNFPGRFSGRQFSNSRSEMNVSTLELGDSALYLCASSFVGVDTGELFFGEGSRLTVL.